This is a list of T cell receptor beta chains from one sample in a study of neoadjuvant anti-PD-1 for oral cavity cancer. Using immunoSEQ multiplex PCR, the repertoire was profiled, and TCRdb retains in-frame clones only, with some absent. The top ten clones hold just over 2.5% of a sample with 9,500 to 15,000 clones, approximately 74% of them seen once. The sequencing used PBMCs, collected after nivolumab (anti-PD-1) treatment. The receptor set was obtained from a person aged 35-79 years with oral cavity squamous cell carcinoma. Both conserved end residues are part of each CDR3. A D gene is named only where the DNA matches it firmly. Not every row has a clone size; where given, it reads once, few, many or a size class.

clone size	V gene	D gene	J gene	CDR3 DNA	CDR3 protein
once	TRBV10-2	NA	TRBJ1-1	TGCGCCAGCAGTGTGGGGATGAACACTGAAGCTTTCTTT	CASSVGMNTEAFF
few	TRBV19	TRBD2	TRBJ2-2	TGTGCCAGTAGTCCCCGGGGGGGGGCCGGGGAGCTGTTTTTT	CASSPRGGAGELFF
few	TRBV27	NA	TRBJ1-1	TGTGCCAGCAGTTTATCGACGTCGGTGAACACTGAAGCTTTCTTT	CASSLSTSVNTEAFF
NA	TRBV7-8	NA	TRBJ2-7	TGTGCCAGCAGCTTAGCGAGGTTTGGACGGGGGCGCGGTGGAGACGAGCAGTACTTC	CASSLARFGRGRGGDEQYF
NA	TRBV29-1	NA	TRBJ2-1	TGCAGCGTGGTGACTAGCTCCTACAATGAGCAGTTCTTC	CSVVTSSYNEQFF
NA	TRBV5-6	NA	TRBJ2-7	TGTGCCAGCAGCAATGGAAAGTACGAGCAGTACTTC	CASSNGKYEQYF
NA	TRBV5-1	NA	TRBJ2-7	TGCGCCAGCAGCTTTTTCTACGAGCAGTACTTC	CASSFFYEQYF
NA	TRBV29-1	NA	TRBJ2-1	TGCAGCGCCTGGGAGAGGGGGAGGGCTGGCAATGAGCAGTTCTTC	CSAWERGRAGNEQFF
NA	TRBV5-1	TRBD2	TRBJ2-7	TGCGCCAGCAGCTGGCGGGGGGAGGGCCTGTCCGAGCAGTACTTC	CASSWRGEGLSEQYF
NA	TRBV28	TRBD1	TRBJ1-2	TGTGCCAGCAGTTATCAGGGGGGGAACTATGGCTACACCTTC	CASSYQGGNYGYTF
NA	TRBV13	TRBD1	TRBJ1-1	TGTGCCAGCAGCCGCTACAGGGGCACTGAAGCTTTCTTT	CASSRYRGTEAFF
NA	TRBV18	NA	TRBJ2-7	TGTGCCAGCTCCGTCGGGACCAATTCCTACGAGCAGTACTTC	CASSVGTNSYEQYF
NA	TRBV5-4	NA	TRBJ2-2	TGTGCCAGCAGCTCTGGTTGGACCGGGGAGCTGTTTTTT	CASSSGWTGELFF
NA	TRBV10-3	NA	TRBJ1-4	TGTGCCACCGGGGGCGGGCCAGGTGAAAAACTGTTTTTT	CATGGGPGEKLFF
once	TRBV5-6	TRBD2	TRBJ2-5	TGTGCCAGCAGCTTGAGGCGCGGGGGAGTCGAGTTTGGGACCCAGTACTTC	CASSLRRGGVEFGTQYF
once	TRBV10-3	TRBD1	TRBJ1-1	TGTGCCATCAGTTTGGGACAGGGGACAGATGAAGCTTTCTTT	CAISLGQGTDEAFF
NA	TRBV10-1	NA	TRBJ2-3	TGCGCCAGCAGTGACCCCCCAAACGATACGCAGTATTTT	CASSDPPNDTQYF
NA	TRBV5-1	TRBD2	TRBJ2-3	TGCGCCAGCAGGGGACTAGCGGGAGGTGGCGCAGATACGCAGTATTTT	CASRGLAGGGADTQYF
NA	TRBV4-1	NA	TRBJ1-5	TGCGCCAGCAGCCAAGAAGTCGGACAGAACCTTCAGCCCCAGCATTTT	CASSQEVGQNLQPQHF
NA	TRBV6-5	NA	TRBJ2-1	TGTGCCAGCAGTTACTCGATCCTCGGTGAGCAGTTCTTC	CASSYSILGEQFF
NA	TRBV5-1	TRBD1	TRBJ1-1	TGCGCCAGCAGCGGGCGCGGGACAGGGGGCTATGGAGCTTTCTTT	CASSGRGTGGYGAFF
NA	TRBV7-2	NA	TRBJ2-1	TGTGCCAGCAGCTTAGCGTCGGCAGTTGCCTACAATGAGCAGTTCTTC	CASSLASAVAYNEQFF
NA	TRBV11-3	NA	TRBJ1-3	TGTGCCAGCAGCGATGGAAACACCATATATTTT	CASSDGNTIYF
NA	TRBV5-1	NA	TRBJ2-7	TGCGCCAGCAGCTTGGGACCGAACTACGAGCAGTACTTC	CASSLGPNYEQYF
NA	TRBV19	TRBD1	TRBJ2-3	TGTGCCAGTAGAAGACAGGGCGGGTTTACAGATACGCAGTATTTT	CASRRQGGFTDTQYF
NA	TRBV5-4	NA	TRBJ1-2	TGTGCCAGCAGCCCGGCGGTCACCTATAACTATGGCTACACCTTC	CASSPAVTYNYGYTF
NA	TRBV30	TRBD1	TRBJ2-5	TGTGCCTGGCGTACCGGGACAGGGGGCGAGACCCAGTACTTC	CAWRTGTGGETQYF
NA	TRBV6-1	TRBD1	TRBJ1-2	TGTGCCAGCAGTGAAGCAGGTTCAGGGGGAACCTATGGCTACACCTTC	CASSEAGSGGTYGYTF
NA	TRBV7-2	NA	TRBJ1-5	TGTGCCAGCAGCGGAGGCGCGGGAATTTCTCAGCCCCAGCATTTT	CASSGGAGISQPQHF
once	TRBV7-9	NA	TRBJ2-6	TGTGCCAGCAGCTTAGTGGTTCCGGCTACGGACTCTGGGGCCAACGTCCTGACTTTC	CASSLVVPATDSGANVLTF
NA	TRBV5-8	TRBD1	TRBJ1-1	TGTGCCAGCAGCGCCGAAAGACAGGGCATGACTGAAGCTTTCTTT	CASSAERQGMTEAFF
NA	TRBV11-2	NA	TRBJ1-1	TGTGCCAGCAGCTTAGTGCAGGGATGGAGTGGAGCTTTCTTT	CASSLVQGWSGAFF
NA	TRBV6-5	NA	TRBJ1-1	TGTGCCAGCAGTTTGACAGGTATTTCGACTGAAGCTTTCTTT	CASSLTGISTEAFF
NA	TRBV30	TRBD1	TRBJ1-4	TGTGCCGCGGGGACAGGGGGAACAAATGAAAAACTGTTTTTT	CAAGTGGTNEKLFF
NA	TRBV6-1	NA	TRBJ2-1	TGTGCCAGCAGTGAGGAGCAGGTAATTAACAATGAGCAGTTCTTC	CASSEEQVINNEQFF
few	TRBV10-3	TRBD2	TRBJ2-1	TGTGCCATCAGGGGACTAGCGGGAGCAAATGAGCAGTTCTTC	CAIRGLAGANEQFF
NA	TRBV5-1	NA	TRBJ2-1	TGCGCCAGCAGCCAGGGGCCCGGGGGTGCGTCTGACAATGAGCAGTTCTTC	CASSQGPGGASDNEQFF
NA	TRBV10-1	NA	TRBJ2-1	TGCGCCAGCAGTGAGCTGGGGACTTCGAACAATGAGCAGTTCTTC	CASSELGTSNNEQFF
NA	TRBV9	NA	TRBJ2-1	TGTGCCAGCAGCGTAAACTCCTATGAGCAGTTCTTC	CASSVNSYEQFF